This TCR beta chain was sequenced during a study of blood T cell repertoires in COVID-19. For the study at large: The study drew acute and convalescent COVID-19 samples from the United States, Italy and Spain.

In the authors' methods: For nucleated cells, counts were estimated from reference gene primer amplification. TCRdb's table, derived via immunoSEQ multiplex PCR, lists solely in-frame clones and lacks some. That table gives V, J and clone size, and the DNA gave D and trimming. The data show hundreds of thousands of clones, roughly four fifths seen once. This CDR3 has 13 amino acids. Trimming removed 9 bases from V and 3 bases from J, with 12 bases in between. The germline CDR1 and CDR2 sequences are MNHEY and SMNVEV (reference sequence). This TCR was sampled from a woman in her fifties or sixties with active or convalescent COVID-19. This sequence joins TRBV27 and TRBJ1-5, with D unclear. Sequences were obtained from peripheral blood. CDR3 protein: CASGWRLNQPQHF. In nucleotides, the CDR3 is TGTGCCAGTGGTTGGCGGCTCAATCAGCCCCAGCATTTT.